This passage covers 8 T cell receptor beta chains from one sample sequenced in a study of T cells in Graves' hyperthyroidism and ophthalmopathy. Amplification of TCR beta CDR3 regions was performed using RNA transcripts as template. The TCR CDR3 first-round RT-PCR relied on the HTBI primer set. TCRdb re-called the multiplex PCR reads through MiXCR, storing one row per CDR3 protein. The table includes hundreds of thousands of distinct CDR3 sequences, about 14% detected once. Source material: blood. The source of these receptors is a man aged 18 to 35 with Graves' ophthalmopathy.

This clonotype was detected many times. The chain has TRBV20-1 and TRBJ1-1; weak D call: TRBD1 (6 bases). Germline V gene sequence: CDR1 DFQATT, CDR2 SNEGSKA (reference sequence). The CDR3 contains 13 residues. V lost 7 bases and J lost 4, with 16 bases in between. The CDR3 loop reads CSESGHGLTEAFF. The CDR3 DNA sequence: TGCAGTGAGTCGGGACACGGACTCACTGAAGCTTTCTTT.

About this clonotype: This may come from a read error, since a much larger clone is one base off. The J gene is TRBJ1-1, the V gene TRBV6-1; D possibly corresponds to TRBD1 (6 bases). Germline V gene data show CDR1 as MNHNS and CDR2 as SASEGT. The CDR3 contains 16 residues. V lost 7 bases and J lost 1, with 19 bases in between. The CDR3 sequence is CASNATGSKGNTEAFF. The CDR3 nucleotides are TGTGCCAGCAATGCCACAGGGAGTAAGGGGAACACTGAAGCTTTCTTT.

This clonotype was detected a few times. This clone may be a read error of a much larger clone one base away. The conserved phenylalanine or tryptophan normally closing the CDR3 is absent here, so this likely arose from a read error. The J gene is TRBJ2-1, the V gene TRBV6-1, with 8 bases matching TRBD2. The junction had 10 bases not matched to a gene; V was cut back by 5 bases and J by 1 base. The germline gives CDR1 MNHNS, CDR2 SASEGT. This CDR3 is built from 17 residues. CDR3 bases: TGTGCCAGCAGTCCCAGTCCGGGACTAGAATCCTACAATGAGCAGTTCCTC. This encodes CASSPSPGLESYNEQFL.

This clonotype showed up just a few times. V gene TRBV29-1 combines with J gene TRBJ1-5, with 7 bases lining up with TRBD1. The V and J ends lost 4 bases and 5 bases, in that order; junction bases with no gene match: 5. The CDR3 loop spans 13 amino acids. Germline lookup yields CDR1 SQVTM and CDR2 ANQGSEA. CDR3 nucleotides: TGCAGCGTTGGCAGGGGGTACGATCAGCCCCAGCATTTT. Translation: CSVGRGYDQPQHF.

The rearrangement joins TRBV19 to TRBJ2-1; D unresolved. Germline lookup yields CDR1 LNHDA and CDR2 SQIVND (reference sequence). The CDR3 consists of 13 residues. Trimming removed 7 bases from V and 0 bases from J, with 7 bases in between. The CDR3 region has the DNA TGTGCCAGTATAGGCATCTCCTACAATGAGCAGTTCTTC. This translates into CASIGISYNEQFF.

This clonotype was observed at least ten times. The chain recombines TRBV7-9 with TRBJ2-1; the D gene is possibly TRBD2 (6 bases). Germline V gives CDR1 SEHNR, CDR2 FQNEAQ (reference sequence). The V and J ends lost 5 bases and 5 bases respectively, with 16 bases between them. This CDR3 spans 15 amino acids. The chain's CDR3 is CASSVGSSENNEQFF. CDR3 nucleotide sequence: TGTGCCAGCAGCGTCGGATCTAGCGAAAACAATGAGCAGTTCTTC.

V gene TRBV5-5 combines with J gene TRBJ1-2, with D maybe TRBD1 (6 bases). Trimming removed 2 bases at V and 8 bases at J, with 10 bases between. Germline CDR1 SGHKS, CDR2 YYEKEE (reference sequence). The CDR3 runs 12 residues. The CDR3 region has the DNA TGTGCCAGCAGCTTTAACAGGGAAGGCTACACCTTC. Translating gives CASSFNREGYTF.

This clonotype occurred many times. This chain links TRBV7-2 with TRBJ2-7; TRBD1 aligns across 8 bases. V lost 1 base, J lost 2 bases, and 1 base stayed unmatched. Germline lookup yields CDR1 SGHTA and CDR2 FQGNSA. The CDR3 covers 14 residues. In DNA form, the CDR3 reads TGTGCCAGCAGCTTAGACAGGGGGGCCTACGAGCAGTACTTC. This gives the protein CASSLDRGAYEQYF.